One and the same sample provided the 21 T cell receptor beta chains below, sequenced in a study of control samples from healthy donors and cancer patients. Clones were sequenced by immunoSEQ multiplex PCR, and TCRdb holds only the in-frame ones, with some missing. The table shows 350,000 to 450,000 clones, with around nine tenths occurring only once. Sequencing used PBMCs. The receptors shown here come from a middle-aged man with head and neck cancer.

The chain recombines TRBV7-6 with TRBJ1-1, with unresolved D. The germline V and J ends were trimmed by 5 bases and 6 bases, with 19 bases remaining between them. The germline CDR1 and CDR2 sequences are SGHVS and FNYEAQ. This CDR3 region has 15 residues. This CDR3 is CASSPLVGNRAEAFF. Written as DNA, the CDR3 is TGTGCCAGCAGCCCTCTGGTCGGAAATCGGGCTGAAGCTTTCTTT.

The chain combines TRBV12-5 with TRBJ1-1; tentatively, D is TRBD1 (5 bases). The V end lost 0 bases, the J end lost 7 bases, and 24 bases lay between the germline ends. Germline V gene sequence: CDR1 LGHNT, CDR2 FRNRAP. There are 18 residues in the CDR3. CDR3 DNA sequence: TGTGCTAGTGGTTTGGTACTGGGGGTGGCGGGGCGACACGGTGAAGCTTTCTTT. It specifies CASGLVLGVAGRHGEAFF.

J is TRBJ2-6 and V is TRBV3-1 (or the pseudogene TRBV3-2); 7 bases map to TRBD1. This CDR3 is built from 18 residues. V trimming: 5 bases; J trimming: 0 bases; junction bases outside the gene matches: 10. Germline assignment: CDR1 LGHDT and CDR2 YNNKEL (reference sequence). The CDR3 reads CASSARTGSISGANVLTF. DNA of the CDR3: TGTGCCAGCAGCGCCCGGACAGGTTCCATCTCTGGGGCCAACGTCCTGACTTTC.

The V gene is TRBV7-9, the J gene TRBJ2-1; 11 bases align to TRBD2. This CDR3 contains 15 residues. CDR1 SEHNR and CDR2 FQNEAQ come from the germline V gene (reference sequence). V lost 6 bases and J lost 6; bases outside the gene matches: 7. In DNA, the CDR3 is TGTGCCAGCAGAACCGGGACTAGCGGCCCCAATGAGCAGTTCTTC. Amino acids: CASRTGTSGPNEQFF.

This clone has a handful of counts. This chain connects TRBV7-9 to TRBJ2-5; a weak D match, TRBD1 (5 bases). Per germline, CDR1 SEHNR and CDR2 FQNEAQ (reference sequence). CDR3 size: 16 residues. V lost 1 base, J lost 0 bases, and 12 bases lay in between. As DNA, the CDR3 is TGTGCCAGCAGCTTAGATAAGGGCAGGGACCAAGAGACCCAGTACTTC. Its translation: CASSLDKGRDQETQYF.

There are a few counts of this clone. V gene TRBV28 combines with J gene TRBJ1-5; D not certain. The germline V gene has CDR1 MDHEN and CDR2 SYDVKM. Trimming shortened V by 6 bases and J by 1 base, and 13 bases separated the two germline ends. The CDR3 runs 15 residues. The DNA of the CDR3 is TGTGCCAGCAGCTTAAGCATCGGGAGCAATCAGCCCCAGCATTTT. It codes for CASSLSIGSNQPQHF.

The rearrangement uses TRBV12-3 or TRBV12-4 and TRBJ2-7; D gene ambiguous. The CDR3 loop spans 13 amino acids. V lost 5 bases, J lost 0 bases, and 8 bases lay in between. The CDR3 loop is CASSPAFSYEQYF. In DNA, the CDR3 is TGTGCCAGCAGTCCGGCCTTCTCCTACGAGCAGTACTTC.

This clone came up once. The CDR3 bases are TGCGCCAGCAGCTTGGCCGAGCGGGAGGGTCAAGAGACCCAGTACTTC. This encodes CASSLAEREGQETQYF. V gene TRBV5-1 combines with J gene TRBJ2-5; 10 positions agree with TRBD2. The CDR3 spans 16 residues. Germline trimming cut 0 bases from V and 2 bases from J; bases unmatched to any gene: 4. The germline CDR1 and CDR2 sequences are SGHRS and YFSETQ.

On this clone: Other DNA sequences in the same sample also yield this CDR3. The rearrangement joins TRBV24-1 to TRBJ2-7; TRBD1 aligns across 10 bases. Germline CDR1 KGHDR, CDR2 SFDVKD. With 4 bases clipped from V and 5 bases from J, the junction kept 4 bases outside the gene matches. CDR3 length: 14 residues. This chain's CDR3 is CATSDPGQGNEQYF. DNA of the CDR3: TGTGCCACCAGTGACCCGGGACAGGGGAACGAGCAGTACTTC.

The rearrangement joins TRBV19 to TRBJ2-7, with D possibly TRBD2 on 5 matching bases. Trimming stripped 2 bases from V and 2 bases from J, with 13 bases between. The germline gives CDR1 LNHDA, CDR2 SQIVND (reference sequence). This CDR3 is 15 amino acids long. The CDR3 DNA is TGTGCCAGTAGTATAATTGCGGGCAGTGCCTACGAGCAGTACTTC. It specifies CASSIIAGSAYEQYF.

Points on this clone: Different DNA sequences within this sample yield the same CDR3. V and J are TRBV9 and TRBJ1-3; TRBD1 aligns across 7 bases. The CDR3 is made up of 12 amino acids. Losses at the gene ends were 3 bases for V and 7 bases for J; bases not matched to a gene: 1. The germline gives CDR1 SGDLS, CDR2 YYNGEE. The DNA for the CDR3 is TGTGCCAGCAGCGGGACAGGTAACACCATATATTTT. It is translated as CASSGTGNTIYF.

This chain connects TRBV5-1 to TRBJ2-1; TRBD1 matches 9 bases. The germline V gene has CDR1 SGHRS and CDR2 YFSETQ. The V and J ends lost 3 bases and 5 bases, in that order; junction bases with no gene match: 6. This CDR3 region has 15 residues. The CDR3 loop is CASSSRDRVDNEQFF. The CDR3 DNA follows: TGCGCCAGCAGCTCACGGGACAGGGTAGACAATGAGCAGTTCTTC.

CDR3 bases: TGTGCCAGCAGCTCAGCTCGGACAGGGGTCGCGAACACTGAAGCTTTCTTT. Protein: CASSSARTGVANTEAFF. The rearrangement links TRBV7-2 to TRBJ1-1; 9 bases map to TRBD1. V was clipped by 4 bases and J by 1 base; unmatched bases: 10. The CDR3 is made up of 17 amino acids. Germline V CDR1 and CDR2: SGHTA, FQGNSA.

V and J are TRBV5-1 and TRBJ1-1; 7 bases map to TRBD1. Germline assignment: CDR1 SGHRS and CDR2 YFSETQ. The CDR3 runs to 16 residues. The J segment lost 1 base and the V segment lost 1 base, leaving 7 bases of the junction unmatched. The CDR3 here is CASSLWGYRGNTEAFF. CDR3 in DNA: TGCGCCAGCAGCTTGTGGGGTTACAGGGGGAACACTGAAGCTTTCTTT.

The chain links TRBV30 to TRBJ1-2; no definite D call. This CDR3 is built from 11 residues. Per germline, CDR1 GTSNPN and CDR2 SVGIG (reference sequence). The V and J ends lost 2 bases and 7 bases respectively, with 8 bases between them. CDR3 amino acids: CAWSISSGYTF. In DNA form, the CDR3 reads TGTGCCTGGAGTATATCCAGTGGCTACACCTTC. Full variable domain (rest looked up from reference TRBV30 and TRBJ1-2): SQTIHQWPATLVQPVGSPLSLECTVEGTSNPNLYWYRQAAGRGLQLLFYSVGIGQISSEVPQNLSASRPQDRQFILSSKKLLLSDSGFYLCAWSISSGYTFGSGTRLTVV.

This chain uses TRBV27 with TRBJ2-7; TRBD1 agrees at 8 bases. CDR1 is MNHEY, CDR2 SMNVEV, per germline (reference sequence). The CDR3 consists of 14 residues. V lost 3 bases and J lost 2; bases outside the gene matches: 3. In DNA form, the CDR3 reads TGTGCCAGCAGTTTCGGACAGGGCACCTACGAGCAGTACTTC. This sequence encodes CASSFGQGTYEQYF.

CDR3 DNA: TGTGCCAGCAGCAGGTTGGCTAACTATGGCTACACCTTC. Its translation: CASSRLANYGYTF. The chain is built from TRBV28 and TRBJ1-2; D unresolved. The CDR3 runs to 13 residues. Germline CDR1 is MDHEN and CDR2 is SYDVKM. The V end was cut by 6 bases, the J end by 0 bases, with 8 bases between.

This CDR3 is CSVGQGGDNTEAFF. CDR3 DNA sequence: TGCAGCGTTGGACAGGGAGGGGATAACACTGAAGCTTTCTTT. The V call is TRBV29-1, the J call TRBJ1-1; TRBD1 aligns across 7 bases. The CDR3 covers 14 residues. The V gene's germline CDR1 is SQVTM and CDR2 ANQGSEA. Trimming took 4 bases from V and 2 from J; bases not matched to a gene: 7. Based on the CDR3 plus reference TRBV29-1 and TRBJ1-1, the full variable domain is SAVISQKPSRDICQRGTSLTIQCQVDSQVTMMFWYRQQPGQSLTLIATANQGSEATYESGFVIDKFPISRPNLTFSTLTVSNMSPEDSSIYLCSVGQGGDNTEAFFGQGTRLTVV.

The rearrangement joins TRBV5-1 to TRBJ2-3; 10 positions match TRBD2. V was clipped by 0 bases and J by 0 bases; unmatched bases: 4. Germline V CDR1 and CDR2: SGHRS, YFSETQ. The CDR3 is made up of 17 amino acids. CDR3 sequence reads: CASSLDPSGGSTDTQYF. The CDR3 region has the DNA TGCGCCAGCAGCTTGGACCCTAGCGGGGGAAGCACAGATACGCAGTATTTT.

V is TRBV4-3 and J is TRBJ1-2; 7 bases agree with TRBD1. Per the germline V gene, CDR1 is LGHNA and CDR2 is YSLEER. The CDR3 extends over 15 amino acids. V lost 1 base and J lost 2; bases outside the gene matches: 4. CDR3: CASSQVGQENYGYTF. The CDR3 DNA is TGCGCCAGCAGCCAAGTCGGACAGGAGAACTATGGCTACACCTTC.

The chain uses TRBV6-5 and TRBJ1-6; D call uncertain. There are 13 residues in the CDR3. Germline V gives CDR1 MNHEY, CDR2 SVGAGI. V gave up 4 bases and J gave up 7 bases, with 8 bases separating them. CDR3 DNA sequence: TGTGCCAGCAGTTCCGGCAGCAATTCACCCCTCCACTTT. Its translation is CASSSGSNSPLHF.